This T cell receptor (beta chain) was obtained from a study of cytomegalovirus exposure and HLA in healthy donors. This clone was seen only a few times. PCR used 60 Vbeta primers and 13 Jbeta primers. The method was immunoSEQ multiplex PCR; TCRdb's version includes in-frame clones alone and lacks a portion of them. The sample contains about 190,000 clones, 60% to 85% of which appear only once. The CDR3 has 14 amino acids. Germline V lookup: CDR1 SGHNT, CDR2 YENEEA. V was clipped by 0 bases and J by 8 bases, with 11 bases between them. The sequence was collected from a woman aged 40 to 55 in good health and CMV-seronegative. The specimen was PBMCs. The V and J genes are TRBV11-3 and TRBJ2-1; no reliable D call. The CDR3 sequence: CASSLDRFKYEQFF. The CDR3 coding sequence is TGTGCCAGCAGCTTAGACCGTTTTAAATATGAGCAGTTCTTC.